The T cell receptor (beta chain) under discussion was sequenced for a study of T cells in Graves' hyperthyroidism and ophthalmopathy (dated by TCRdb to between 2019 and 2020). For the wider study: Peripheral blood was sampled at the time of initial diagnosis, prior to any treatment. TCR V-J signatures able to tell the groups apart were searched for in a discovery cohort of 95 or so patients, of whom under 45 had Graves' ophthalmopathy and 55 to 65 had stable Graves' hyperthyroidism. Prospective prediction of ophthalmopathy was tested in an independent validation cohort of fewer than 20 hyperthyroidism patients and 17 patients who later progressed to ophthalmopathy. The 100 discovery patients were randomly split 7:3 into training and test sets. Thyroid tissue and blood T-cell repertoires from about 6 Graves' hyperthyroidism patients were also compared in the study. Once sampling was done, hyperthyroidism patients were given methimazole at a starting dose of 30 mg daily, whereas ophthalmopathy patients were given high-dose intravenous methylprednisolone. TCR Vbeta CDR3 sequencing of approximately 140 peripheral blood samples (approximately 44 ophthalmopathy, around 80 hyperthyroidism and roughly 17 progressor patients) is reported in the paper.

This clonotype was recorded at least ten times. No antigen is known for it. The record has no base qualities; no much larger clone is one base away. The hyperthyroidism patients were between 18 and 65 years old and newly diagnosed, with a disease duration of less than 2 months. The study excluded patients with uncontrolled infections, other autoimmune diseases, pregnancy or lactation. Diagnoses were established on the basis of clinical symptoms, serum thyroxine and TRAb, thyroid ultrasound, and orbital computed tomography. Blood from progressor patients was collected at the time of first diagnosis with hyperthyroidism, before any ophthalmopathy symptoms had appeared. PBMCs were isolated from about 9.2 ml of fresh peripheral blood by Ficoll-Paque density gradient centrifugation. Progressor patients were first diagnosed with Graves' hyperthyroidism and then developed ophthalmopathy during follow-up. Total RNA was extracted using Trizol reagent, and RNA quality was assessed on an Agilent 2100 Bioanalyzer.

The TCR beta CDR3 regions were amplified from RNA transcripts. A first-round RT-PCR of the TCR CDR3 used the HTBI primer set with the Qiagen OneStep RT-PCR kit. The libraries were constructed in a second round of multiplex PCR and then size-selected and purified. The libraries were sequenced on an Illumina HiSeq2000 using paired-end 100 bp reads. Per the authors' processing: SOAPnuke was used to process the raw data, throwing out any read that contained adapters or uncalled bases, had a mean Phred below 15, or lacked an exact constant-primer or identifier match. High-quality paired reads were merged using COPE v1.2.5, and each unique nucleotide sequence was defined as a clonotype. MiTCR v1.1 was used to align clonotypes to the IMGT TRBV, TRBD and TRBJ reference segments. The analysis included only V-J combinations with a frequency above 0.0001, which together covered 99% to 99.2% of the repertoires. The TCS score was defined as F50 (clonal expansion) divided by E x V (chaos), with BLOSUM62-based TCRdist calculated between CDR3 peptides within each V-J. Welch's t-statistics and random forest reduced around 520 V-J features to fewer than 15, which were used in a naive Bayes classifier (R e1071). TCRdb reprocessed the public reads (quality trimming at Q25 with fastp, clone calling with MiXCR) and kept in-frame beta chains. Rows with a matching CDR3 protein are joined into one entry that keeps the most common DNA and genes. Here the V and J calls rest on TCRdb's processing, not on the authors' analysis. This sample holds 370,000 or so distinct CDR3 sequences; about 15% were observed only once. The ten biggest clones cover around 30% of the sample.

The investigation overall reported the following: Ophthalmopathy was separated from stable hyperthyroidism by a 13 V-J signature model, with around 88% sensitivity and 81% to 82% specificity obtained in cross-validation and 80%/75% obtained in testing. Blood samples also contained most of the expanded thyroid clonotypes (frequency above 0.001), which suggests that blood repertoires may reflect thyroid immune responses. During validation, the model predicted progression to ophthalmopathy a median of roughly six months ahead of onset, with almost 71% sensitivity and about 75% specificity. No statistical method was used to fix the sample size in advance, and group allocation was not hidden from the investigators.

The sample consisted of blood. This sequence was found in a woman between 18 and 30 years old with Graves' hyperthyroidism that later progressed to Graves' ophthalmopathy.

At the DNA level, the sequence is TGTGCCAGCAGACCTCCCATTAACACAGATACGCAGTATTTT. The resulting protein is CASRPPINTDTQYF. The rearranged chain carries TRBV27 and TRBJ2-3, with the D gene not confidently named. The CDR1 and CDR2 encoded by the germline V gene (reference sequence) are MNHEY and SMNVEV. There are 14 amino acids in the CDR3, from cysteine to phenylalanine inclusive. Here the CDR3 DNA is all that survives: 42 bases in frame from base 1. V loses 6 bases, J loses 2 bases, and the germline ends lie 12 bases apart.